These T cell receptor beta chains were read from a single sample in a study of blood T cell repertoires in COVID-19. Measured with immunoSEQ multiplex PCR; TCRdb has only the in-frame clones, and not every one. The sample gives more than 200,000 clones, more than 85% of which show up once; approximately 3.7% is in the top ten. The sequencing sample was made of PBMCs or T cells enriched from blood (not recorded which). The receptor source for this set is a woman between 25 and 40 years old who had recovered from COVID-19. The CDR3 runs from the conserved cysteine through the conserved F or W. A D gene is named only where the DNA matches it firmly. The size field is filled for only some rows; it gives once, few, many or a size class.

NA,TRBV28,NA,TRBJ1-3,TGTGCCAGCAGTTTCTTAATTGAGAGCCGAATCAGAAACACCATATATTTT,CASSFLIESRIRNTIYF
NA,TRBV12-3/TRBV12-4,TRBD1,TRBJ1-5,TGTGCCAGTCAGGGGGGCTTAGGTCAGCCCCAGCATTTT,CASQGGLGQPQHF
NA,TRBV30,TRBD1,TRBJ1-4,TGTGCCTGGAGGGAACCAGGGGGCGATGAAAAACTGTTTTTT,CAWREPGGDEKLFF
NA,TRBV5-1,TRBD1,TRBJ2-7,TGCGCCAGCAGCTCCACTGGGACAGGATACTACGAGCAGTACTTC,CASSSTGTGYYEQYF
once,TRBV6-7,TRBD2,TRBJ2-7,TGTGCCAGCAGTTACCCTGGGGCTAGCGGGTACGAGCAGTACTTC,CASSYPGASGYEQYF
NA,TRBV7-9,NA,TRBJ1-1,TGTGCCAGCAGCCCAAACTTGGGGGGCACTGAAGCTTTCTTT,CASSPNLGGTEAFF
NA,TRBV4-3,NA,TRBJ1-5,TGCGCCAGCAGCCAAGATATTCAGGGAACACAGCCCCAGCATTTT,CASSQDIQGTQPQHF
NA,TRBV4-2,NA,TRBJ1-1,TGTGCCAGCAGCCAAGATAGGTACGACAGGAACACTGAAGCTTTCTTT,CASSQDRYDRNTEAFF
NA,TRBV13,NA,TRBJ2-7,TGTGCCAGCAGCTTAGGCGGCGGGACGGCAGAGGTGGGCTACGAGCAATACTTC,CASSLGGGTAEVGYEQYF
NA,TRBV28,NA,TRBJ1-3,TGTGCCCATCGGCGGGGACCCGGAAACACCATATATTTT,CAHRRGPGNTIYF
NA,TRBV6-6,NA,TRBJ1-2,TGTGCCAGCAGGCGGGGACTGATTCTCTATAACTATGGCTACACCTTC,CASRRGLILYNYGYTF
NA,TRBV7-9,NA,TRBJ2-1,TGTGCCAGCAGCTTAGCGGCGGCGGGACCCTCTAGCTCCTACAATGAGCAGTTCTTC,CASSLAAAGPSSSYNEQFF
few,TRBV13,NA,TRBJ2-5,TGTGCCAGCAGCCGCCGCCGGGAATCCCAAGAGACCCAGTACTTC,CASSRRRESQETQYF
NA,TRBV11-2,TRBD1,TRBJ2-7,TGTGCCAGCAGCTTATTTCGTGACAGGGGTTTCCACGAGCAGTACTTC,CASSLFRDRGFHEQYF
NA,TRBV28,NA,TRBJ1-2,TGTGCCAGCAGTGACAGTTACTATGGCTACACCTTC,CASSDSYYGYTF
NA,TRBV18,TRBD2,TRBJ2-1,TGTGCCAGCTCACTAGCTAGCGGGAGTAACTCCTACAATGAGCAGTTCTTC,CASSLASGSNSYNEQFF
NA,TRBV29-1,TRBD1,TRBJ2-7,TGCAGCGTTGGGGTAGTCTTGAGGGGGCTCTACGAGCAGTACTTC,CSVGVVLRGLYEQYF
NA,TRBV4-1,NA,TRBJ1-2,TGCGCCAGCAGCCAACAGCCCAGGGGCGACTATGGCTACACCTTC,CASSQQPRGDYGYTF
NA,TRBV5-8,NA,TRBJ1-1,TGTGCCAGCAGCCTCCACGGGGCACGGGGCCGGGAGAAAGCTTTCTTT,CASSLHGARGREKAFF
NA,TRBV10-1,TRBD1,TRBJ1-1,TGCGCCAGCAAGGGACAGGGAATCACTGAAGCTTTCTTT,CASKGQGITEAFF
once,TRBV19,TRBD2,TRBJ2-1,TGTGCCAGTAGAACACTAGCGGGTTATTCCAATGAGCAGTTCTTC,CASRTLAGYSNEQFF
NA,TRBV7-9,NA,TRBJ2-3,TGTGCCAGCAGCTTAGAAGCGGTCACAGATACGCAGTATTTT,CASSLEAVTDTQYF
NA,TRBV28,NA,TRBJ1-2,TGTGCCAGCAGCCTCACCGGGGTTAACTATGGCTACACCTTC,CASSLTGVNYGYTF
NA,TRBV7-2,TRBD1,TRBJ1-6,TGTGCCAGCCGGCCTAATACAGGGGTCGAGTCACCCCTCCACTTT,CASRPNTGVESPLHF
few,TRBV6-5,TRBD1,TRBJ2-7,TGTGCCAGCAGTTACAATCCAGGGGGCCCCCTCGAGCAGTACTTC,CASSYNPGGPLEQYF
NA,TRBV5-1,TRBD2,TRBJ2-2,TGCGCCAGCAGCTTGCTGCGTGGGTCAGCGGGAGTGTCAGGGGAGCTGTTTTTT,CASSLLRGSAGVSGELFF